These 21 T cell receptor beta chains originate from one sample sequenced in a study of control samples from healthy donors and cancer patients. The repertoire was sequenced with immunoSEQ multiplex PCR; TCRdb's copy has only in-frame clones and lacks some. The data show about 150,000 clones, with over 90% seen just once and 2% to 2.5% held by the top ten. Sequencing was performed on blood. All receptors derive from a man aged 50-60 years in good health.

This clone was recorded only once. The chain combines TRBV24-1 with TRBJ2-3; 10 bases fit TRBD1. The length of the CDR3 is 17 residues. Germline V gives CDR1 KGHDR, CDR2 SFDVKD. V lost 3 bases, J lost 2 bases, and 7 bases stayed unmatched. This CDR3 is CATSDLGQGTSTDTQYF. The CDR3 bases are TGTGCCACCAGTGATCTGGGACAGGGGACTTCCACAGATACGCAGTATTTT.

This clone was counted a single time. The rearrangement joins TRBV5-5 to TRBJ1-6; D is undetermined. Trimming took 1 base from V and 6 from J, leaving 14 bases between them. The CDR3 consists of 16 residues. Germline V gives CDR1 SGHKS, CDR2 YYEKEE (reference sequence). The CDR3 spells CASSLSVREGNSPLHF. The CDR3 region has the DNA TGTGCCAGCAGCTTGTCCGTCCGGGAGGGTAATTCACCCCTCCACTTT.

The rearrangement uses TRBV27 and TRBJ2-7; D is tentatively TRBD1 or TRBD2 (5 bases each). The germline V gene encodes CDR1 MNHEY and CDR2 SMNVEV (reference sequence). Trimming cost V 4 bases and J 0 bases, with 7 bases left between them. The CDR3 loop spans 13 amino acids. CDR3 sequence reads: CASSWDVSYEQYF. The DNA of the CDR3 is TGTGCCAGCAGTTGGGACGTCTCCTACGAGCAGTACTTC.

The chain combines TRBV5-4 with TRBJ2-7; 7 nucleotides line up with TRBD1. Germline V gene lookup returns CDR1 SGHNT and CDR2 YYREEE (reference sequence). J was trimmed by 7 bases and V by 4 bases; bases with no gene match: 14. The CDR3 runs 15 residues. CDR3 region: CASSENLDRRKEQYF. The CDR3 nucleotides are TGTGCCAGCAGCGAAAATCTGGACAGGAGAAAGGAGCAGTACTTC.

The chain combines TRBV3-1 (or the pseudogene TRBV3-2) with TRBJ1-1, with 7 bases matching TRBD1. Looked up from germline, CDR1 is LGHDT and CDR2 is YNNKEL (reference sequence). The CDR3 extends over 14 amino acids. V shed 4 bases and J 1 base; nucleotides not matched to a gene: 3. The DNA for the CDR3 is TGTGCCAGCAGCCTTGGGACAGCGAACACTGAAGCTTTCTTT. It specifies CASSLGTANTEAFF.

J is TRBJ2-7 and V is TRBV10-3, with TRBD2 matching over 11 bases. J was trimmed by 0 bases and V by 6 bases; bases with no gene match: 4. Germline V gene data show CDR1 as ENHRY and CDR2 as SYGVKD. This CDR3 contains 15 residues. The CDR3 here is CAIRRTSGPSYEQYF. DNA for the CDR3: TGTGCCATCAGGCGGACTAGCGGGCCCTCCTACGAGCAGTACTTC.

The chain carries TRBV5-1 and TRBJ2-5; 9 bases line up with TRBD2. Germline CDR1 is SGHRS and CDR2 is YFSETQ. Trimming took 3 bases from V and 1 from J; bases not matched to a gene: 4. The CDR3 extends over 15 amino acids. The CDR3 nucleotides read TGCGCCAGCAGCTCTCTAGCGGGGTCCCAAGAGACCCAGTACTTC. Its translation is CASSSLAGSQETQYF.

J is TRBJ2-7 and V is TRBV19; 13 nucleotides line up with TRBD2. Unmatched junction bases numbered 5, after V lost 3 bases and J lost 3 bases. Germline V gene sequence: CDR1 LNHDA, CDR2 SQIVND (reference sequence). This CDR3 comprises 16 residues. The CDR3 nucleotides are TGTGCCAGTAGTATCACTAGCGGGAGGGCCCTCTACGAGCAGTACTTC. Encoded protein: CASSITSGRALYEQYF.

This clone was detected once. This chain joins TRBV7-9 and TRBJ2-1, with D unresolved. This CDR3 has 12 residues. Germline loops: CDR1 SEHNR, CDR2 FQNEAQ (reference sequence). V was trimmed by 1 base and J by 8 bases, leaving 6 bases between them. CDR3 sequence: CASSLEYDEQFF. In DNA, the CDR3 is TGTGCCAGCAGCTTAGAGTATGATGAGCAGTTCTTC.

The genes are TRBV4-2 and TRBJ1-5; D is possibly TRBD1 (5 bases). CDR3 size: 15 residues. The V gene lost 4 bases and the J gene lost 5 bases, with 15 bases spanning the gap. CDR1 and CDR2 (germline): LGHNA, YNFKEQ. The CDR3 loop is CASSPNRGVDQPQHF. The CDR3 DNA sequence: TGTGCCAGCAGCCCAAATAGGGGAGTAGATCAGCCCCAGCATTTT.

The chain links TRBV20-1 to TRBJ1-1, with a weak D call TRBD1 (6 bases). Per the germline V gene, CDR1 is DFQATT and CDR2 is SNEGSKA (reference sequence). The CDR3 is 14 residues long. Trimming removed 3 bases from V and 7 bases from J, with 18 bases in between. CDR3 loop: CSASRGGGFSEAFF. In nucleotides, the CDR3 is TGCAGTGCTAGTAGGGGAGGGGGTTTCAGTGAAGCTTTCTTT.

This chain's CDR3 is CASSYIPRGVGYTF. DNA of the CDR3: TGTGCCAGCAGTTATATCCCGAGGGGGGTTGGCTACACCTTC. The chain links TRBV28 to TRBJ1-2; a weak D match, TRBD1 (6 bases). The V end was cut by 4 bases, the J end by 7 bases, with 16 bases between. CDR1 is MDHEN, CDR2 SYDVKM, per germline. The CDR3 runs to 14 residues.

There are a few counts of this clone. The J gene is TRBJ1-2, the V gene TRBV23-1; 7 nucleotides agree with TRBD1. TRBV23-1 is marked as an open reading frame, function uncertain. This CDR3 is 15 amino acids long. Trimming at V came to 3 bases and at J to 7 bases, leaving 11 bases not matched to a gene. The CDR3 reads CASSQPLGQVGGYTF. The CDR3 DNA sequence: TGCGCCAGCAGTCAGCCTTTAGGACAGGTGGGTGGCTACACCTTC.

The V gene is TRBV7-9, the J gene TRBJ2-1, with TRBD2 matching over 13 bases. The CDR3 runs 15 residues. Germline lookup yields CDR1 SEHNR and CDR2 FQNEAQ (reference sequence). With V trimmed by 3 bases and J by 9 bases, 5 bases remained unmatched. CDR3 protein: CASSFPGLAGSEQFF. CDR3 nucleotide sequence: TGTGCCAGCAGCTTCCCGGGACTAGCGGGATCTGAGCAGTTCTTC.

The rearrangement links TRBV10-3 to TRBJ2-1, with D tentatively TRBD2 (5 bases). This CDR3 is built from 14 residues. Trimming took off 6 bases at V and 2 bases at J, with 11 bases between the two ends. Germline V gene lookup returns CDR1 ENHRY and CDR2 SYGVKD. The CDR3 nucleotides are TGTGCCATCAGAGCGGTAGCCACCTACAATGAGCAGTTCTTC. Protein product: CAIRAVATYNEQFF.

This clone was observed a single time. The V and J genes are TRBV5-4 and TRBJ2-7; D ambiguous. The CDR3 is 12 amino acids. Germline V lookup: CDR1 SGHNT, CDR2 YYREEE (reference sequence). Trimming removed 1 base from V and 7 bases from J, with 9 bases in between. In DNA, the CDR3 is TGTGCCAGCAGCTTGCCAGCGTATGAGCAGTACTTC. Its translation: CASSLPAYEQYF.

The chain uses TRBV15 and TRBJ2-5; no firm D call. Per the germline V gene, CDR1 is LNHNV and CDR2 is YYDKDF (reference sequence). The CDR3 sequence is 14 residues long. The V gene lost 0 bases and the J gene lost 5 bases, with 10 bases spanning the gap. CDR3 region: CATSRDLATETQYF. DNA of the CDR3: TGTGCCACCAGCAGAGATTTAGCAACCGAGACCCAGTACTTC.

Only one count was recorded for this clone. The chain has TRBV20-1 and TRBJ2-2; D might be TRBD2 (6 bases). V was shortened by 3 bases and J by 1 base, with 9 bases between the two germline ends. The CDR3 runs to 14 residues. Germline V lookup: CDR1 DFQATT, CDR2 SNEGSKA (reference sequence). The CDR3 reads CSASFSGNTGELFF. The CDR3 DNA reads as TGCAGTGCTAGTTTTAGCGGGAACACCGGGGAGCTGTTTTTT.

This clone has only one observation. V usage is TRBV5-5 and J usage is TRBJ2-2, with D possibly being TRBD2 (8 bases). The CDR3 covers 16 residues. Germline CDR1 is SGHKS and CDR2 is YYEKEE (reference sequence). V was trimmed by 4 bases and J by 2 bases, leaving 15 bases between them. CDR3 protein: CASSRGGQLNTGELFF. In nucleotides, the CDR3 is TGTGCCAGCAGCCGGGGGGGACAGTTAAACACCGGGGAGCTGTTTTTT.

Of note for this clone: Other DNA sequences in this specimen translate into the identical CDR3. The chain carries TRBV7-9 and TRBJ2-1; D unresolved. CDR3 length equals 15 residues. V gave up 3 bases and J gave up 1 base, with 10 bases separating them. In germline, CDR1 is SEHNR, CDR2 FQNEAQ (reference sequence). The CDR3 protein is CASSLARGSYNEQFF. In DNA form, the CDR3 reads TGTGCCAGCAGCTTGGCCAGAGGTTCCTACAATGAGCAGTTCTTC.

J is TRBJ1-2 and V is TRBV6-2 or TRBV6-3; unclear D gene. This CDR3 is built from 14 residues. V was cut by 6 bases and J by 1 base, with 12 bases left in between. The germline CDR1 and CDR2 sequences are MNHEY and SVGEGT. The CDR3 sequence: CASSPGPLNYGYTF. In DNA, the CDR3 is TGTGCCAGCAGCCCGGGTCCTCTTAACTATGGCTACACCTTC.